This entry lists 18 T cell receptor beta chains sequenced from one sample in a study of PD-L1 blockade in urothelial cancer. The protocol was immunoSEQ multiplex PCR, while the TCRdb copy is restricted to in-frame clones and leaves out a portion. This repertoire shows some 63,000 clones, about four fifths found once; its top ten account for more than 5.5%. As for time point: pretreatment peripheral blood. The specimen was PBMCs, collected around atezolizumab (anti-PD-L1) treatment. The receptors originated from a man between 65 and 79 years old with urothelial cancer.

The V and J genes are TRBV7-9 and TRBJ2-1, with TRBD2 identical over 9 bases. J was trimmed by 10 bases and V by 5 bases; bases with no gene match: 15. This CDR3 has 16 amino acids. Germline-derived CDR1 and CDR2 are SEHNR and FQNEAQ (reference sequence). The CDR3 spells CASSADAGGLYREQFF. The CDR3 region has the DNA TGTGCCAGCAGCGCAGATGCGGGGGGGCTTTACAGGGAGCAGTTCTTC.

The V call is TRBV9, the J call TRBJ2-1; 12 positions agree with TRBD2. J lost 7 bases, V lost 2 bases, and 4 bases had no gene match. There are 15 residues in the CDR3. The V gene's germline CDR1 is SGDLS and CDR2 YYNGEE. CDR3 sequence (DNA): TGTGCCAGCAGCGTCACTAGCGGGAGGTCTAATGAGCAGTTCTTC. Its protein is CASSVTSGRSNEQFF.

This clone was counted a few times. The same CDR3 also results from other DNA sequences found in this sample. The V call is TRBV5-1, the J call TRBJ1-1; 7 bases line up with TRBD1. Trimming at V came to 0 bases and at J to 1 base, leaving 3 bases not matched to a gene. The CDR3 contains 15 residues. Germline lookup yields CDR1 SGHRS and CDR2 YFSETQ. CDR3 residues: CASSLGAGGNTEAFF. The CDR3 DNA sequence: TGCGCCAGCAGCTTGGGGGCAGGGGGGAACACTGAAGCTTTCTTT.

A single count supports this clone. The chain employs TRBV7-2 and TRBJ1-1, with a possible D match to TRBD1 (6 bases). V was trimmed by 1 base and J by 0 bases, leaving 9 bases between them. CDR1 and CDR2 from the germline V gene are SGHTA and FQGNSA. The CDR3 totals 15 residues. CDR3 region: CASSLGAGVNTEAFF. The CDR3 bases are TGTGCCAGCAGCTTAGGCGCAGGGGTGAACACTGAAGCTTTCTTT.

The V gene is TRBV13, the J gene TRBJ2-2, with D possibly matching TRBD1 (5 bases). CDR1 and CDR2 from the germline V gene are PRHDT and FYEKMQ (reference sequence). The CDR3 extends over 15 amino acids. Trimming shortened V by 1 base and J by 3 bases, and 9 bases separated the two germline ends. CDR3 sequence (DNA): TGTGCCAGCAGCTTAGCCCTAGGGGACACCGGGGAGCTGTTTTTT. Amino acid sequence: CASSLALGDTGELFF.

The rearrangement joins TRBV30 to TRBJ2-1; TRBD2 might be the D (6 bases). The CDR3 consists of 14 residues. V shed 3 bases and J shed 7 bases, with 16 bases lying between them. Germline V CDR1 and CDR2: GTSNPN, SVGIG (reference sequence). CDR3 nucleotides: TGTGCCTGGAGAAGTCCCCCTAGCGTAAATGAGCAGTTCTTC. Its protein product is CAWRSPPSVNEQFF.

The chain couples TRBV7-6 to TRBJ2-1; D not certain. With 2 bases removed from V and 0 bases from J, the gap between germline ends came to 8 bases. Germline V gene sequence: CDR1 SGHVS, CDR2 FNYEAQ. The CDR3 length is 15 residues. In nucleotides, the CDR3 is TGTGCCAGCAGCTTATCTGATAGCTCCTACAATGAGCAGTTCTTC. It encodes CASSLSDSSYNEQFF.

The chain recombines TRBV4-2 with TRBJ2-1; D is perhaps TRBD2 (5 bases). CDR3 length: 14 residues. From germline, CDR1 is LGHNA and CDR2 YNFKEQ. Trimming removed 0 bases from V and 9 bases from J, with 12 bases in between. The CDR3 coding sequence is TGTGCCAGCAGCCAAGATCTAGTAGCGCGTGAGCAGTTCTTC. This translates into CASSQDLVAREQFF.

The chain links TRBV5-1 to TRBJ1-1; 8 positions match TRBD1. In germline, CDR1 is SGHRS, CDR2 YFSETQ. V dropped 0 bases and J dropped 0; count of bases not matched to a gene: 4. This CDR3 spans 16 amino acids. The CDR3 nucleotides are TGCGCCAGCAGCTTGGGGGGGACAGGAATGAACACTGAAGCTTTCTTT. Its translation: CASSLGGTGMNTEAFF.

The V gene is TRBV29-1, the J gene TRBJ2-5; 7 nucleotides align to TRBD2. The germline V gene encodes CDR1 SQVTM and CDR2 ANQGSEA. The CDR3 is 13 amino acids. With 4 bases clipped from V and 5 bases from J, the junction kept 7 bases outside the gene matches. The CDR3 coding sequence is TGCAGCGTTGGCGGGAGTGGGAGCGAGACCCAGTACTTC. Translated: CSVGGSGSETQYF.

V is TRBV5-4 and J is TRBJ2-5, with D possibly matching TRBD1 (6 bases). V was clipped by 6 bases and J by 1 base, with 13 bases between them. Germline CDR1 is SGHNT and CDR2 is YYREEE (reference sequence). The CDR3 contains 14 residues. DNA for the CDR3: TGTGCCAGCACCGCTGGGGGCAGCCAAGAGACCCAGTACTTC. This encodes CASTAGGSQETQYF. The full variable domain, in which reference TRBV5-4 and TRBJ2-5 provide the parts outside the CDR3, is ETGVTQSPTHLIKTRGQQVTLRCSSQSGHNTVSWYQQALGQGPQFIFQYYREEENGRGNFPPRFSGLQFPNYSSELNVNALELDDSALYLCASTAGGSQETQYFGPGTRLLVL.

The gene calls are TRBV11-2 and TRBJ1-3, with 7 positions matching TRBD1. Germline assignment: CDR1 SGHAT and CDR2 FQNNGV. Trimming cost V 4 bases and J 7 bases; bases outside gene matches: 10. This CDR3 spans 15 amino acids. CDR3 nucleotide sequence: TGTGCCAGCAGCTCTTGGACAGGCAGTGTGAACACCATATATTTT. Encoded protein: CASSSWTGSVNTIYF.

The chain has TRBV18 and TRBJ2-5, with TRBD1 matching over 10 bases. The CDR3 totals 15 residues. Trimming at V came to 4 bases and at J to 4 bases, leaving 6 bases not matched to a gene. Germline CDR1 reads KGHSH; CDR2 reads LQKENI. CDR3 amino acids: CASSRGTGVRETQYF. The CDR3 DNA sequence: TGTGCCAGCTCACGCGGGACAGGGGTTAGAGAGACCCAGTACTTC. Variable domain in full (rest from reference TRBV18 and TRBJ2-5): NAGVMQNPRHLVRRRGQEARLRCSPMKGHSHVYWYRQLPEEGLKFMVYLQKENIIDESGMPKERFSAEFPKEGPSILRIQQVVRGDSAAYFCASSRGTGVRETQYFGPGTRLLVL.

The chain joins TRBV7-8 to TRBJ2-2, with a possible D match to TRBD2 (6 bases). Germline V gene lookup returns CDR1 SGHVS and CDR2 FQNEAQ. This CDR3 has 17 residues. V was trimmed by 2 bases and J by 0 bases, leaving 13 bases between them. The CDR3 loop reads CASSLLNPGANTGELFF. The CDR3 DNA follows: TGTGCCAGCAGCTTATTAAACCCGGGAGCGAACACCGGGGAGCTGTTTTTT. Together with reference TRBV7-8 and TRBJ2-2, the CDR3 gives the full variable domain: GAGVSQSPRYKVAKRGQDVALRCDPISGHVSLFWYQQALGQGPEFLTYFQNEAQLDKSGLPSDRFFAERPEGSVSTLKIQRTQQEDSAVYLCASSLLNPGANTGELFFGEGSRLTVL.

V gene TRBV30 combines with J gene TRBJ2-3; TRBD2 agrees at 11 bases. Germline values: CDR1 GTSNPN, CDR2 SVGIG (reference sequence). V lost 0 bases and J lost 8; bases outside the gene matches: 10. The CDR3 runs to 16 residues. The CDR3 protein is CAWSVPGTSGSGTQYF. The DNA of the CDR3 is TGTGCCTGGAGTGTCCCAGGGACTAGCGGTTCCGGTACGCAGTATTTT.

The V gene is TRBV7-9, the J gene TRBJ2-4; D gene unclear. Germline loops: CDR1 SEHNR, CDR2 FQNEAQ (reference sequence). V lost 1 base, J lost 0 bases, and 7 bases lay in between. The CDR3 is 15 residues long. The CDR3 region is CASSLDRIAKNIQYF. CDR3 coding DNA: TGTGCCAGCAGCTTAGATAGAATAGCCAAAAACATTCAGTACTTC.

The V gene is TRBV19, the J gene TRBJ1-2; D is undetermined. Trimming left V 4 bases short and J 7 bases short, with 10 bases between. The CDR3 is made up of 12 amino acids. The germline CDR1 and CDR2 sequences are LNHDA and SQIVND (reference sequence). As DNA, the CDR3 is TGTGCCAGTAGTACGACCCGCGGTGGCTACACCTTC. Amino acid sequence: CASSTTRGGYTF.

V is TRBV6-1 and J is TRBJ2-3, with 16 nucleotides matching TRBD2. V was pared by 4 bases and J by 1 base, with 2 bases of the junction left unmatched. This CDR3 is 17 amino acids long. Germline V gene lookup returns CDR1 MNHNS and CDR2 SASEGT. The CDR3 DNA reads as TGTGCCAGCAGTGCGGGACTAGCGGGGGGGGGCACAGATACGCAGTATTTT. It yields the protein CASSAGLAGGGTDTQYF.